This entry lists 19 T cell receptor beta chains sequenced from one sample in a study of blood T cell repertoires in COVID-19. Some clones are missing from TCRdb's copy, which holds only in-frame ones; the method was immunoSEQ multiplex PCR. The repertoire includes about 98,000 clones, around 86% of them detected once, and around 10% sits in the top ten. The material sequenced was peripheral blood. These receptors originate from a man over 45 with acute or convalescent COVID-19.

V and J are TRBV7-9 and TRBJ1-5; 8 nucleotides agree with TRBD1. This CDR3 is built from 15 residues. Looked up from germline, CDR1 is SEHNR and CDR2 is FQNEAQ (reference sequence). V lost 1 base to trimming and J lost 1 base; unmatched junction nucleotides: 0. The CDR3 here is CASSLGTGSNQPQHF. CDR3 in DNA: TGTGCCAGCAGCTTAGGGACAGGGAGCAATCAGCCCCAGCATTTT.

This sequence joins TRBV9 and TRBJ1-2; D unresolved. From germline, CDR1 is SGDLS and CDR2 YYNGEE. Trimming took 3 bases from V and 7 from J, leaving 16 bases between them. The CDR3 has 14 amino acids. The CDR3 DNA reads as TGTGCCAGCAGCGCACGGGAGCAAAGCGGTGGCTACACCTTC. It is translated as CASSAREQSGGYTF.

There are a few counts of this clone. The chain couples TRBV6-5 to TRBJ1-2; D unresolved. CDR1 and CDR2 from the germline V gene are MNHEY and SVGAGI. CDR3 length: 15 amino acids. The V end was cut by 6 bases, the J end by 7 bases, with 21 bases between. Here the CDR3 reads CASRGLARGRAGYTF. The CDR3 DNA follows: TGTGCCAGCAGAGGTCTCGCTCGGGGTCGAGCTGGCTACACCTTC.

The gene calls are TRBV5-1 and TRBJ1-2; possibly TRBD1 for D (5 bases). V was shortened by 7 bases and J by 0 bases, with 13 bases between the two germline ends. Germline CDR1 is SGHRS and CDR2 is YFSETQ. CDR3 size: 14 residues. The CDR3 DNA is TGCGCCAGCGGAAGCCAGGGCGCTAACTATGGCTACACCTTC. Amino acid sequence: CASGSQGANYGYTF.

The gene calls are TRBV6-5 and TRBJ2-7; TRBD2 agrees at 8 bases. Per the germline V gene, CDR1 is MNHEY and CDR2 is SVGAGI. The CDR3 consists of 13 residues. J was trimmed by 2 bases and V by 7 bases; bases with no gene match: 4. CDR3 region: CASKPGGPYEQYF. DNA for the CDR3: TGTGCCAGCAAACCGGGAGGGCCCTACGAGCAGTACTTC.

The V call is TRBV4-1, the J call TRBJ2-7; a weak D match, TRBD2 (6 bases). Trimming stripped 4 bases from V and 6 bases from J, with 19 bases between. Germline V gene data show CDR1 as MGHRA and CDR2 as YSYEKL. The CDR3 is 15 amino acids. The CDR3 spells CASSLLEGQIREQYF. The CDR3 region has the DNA TGCGCCAGCAGCCTTCTGGAGGGCCAAATCCGCGAGCAGTACTTC.

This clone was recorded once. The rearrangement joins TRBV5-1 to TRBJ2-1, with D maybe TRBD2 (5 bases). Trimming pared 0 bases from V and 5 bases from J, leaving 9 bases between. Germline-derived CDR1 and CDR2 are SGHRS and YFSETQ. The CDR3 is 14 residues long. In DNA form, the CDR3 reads TGCGCCAGCAGCTTGGTCGGGATCGACAATGAGCAGTTCTTC. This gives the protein CASSLVGIDNEQFF.

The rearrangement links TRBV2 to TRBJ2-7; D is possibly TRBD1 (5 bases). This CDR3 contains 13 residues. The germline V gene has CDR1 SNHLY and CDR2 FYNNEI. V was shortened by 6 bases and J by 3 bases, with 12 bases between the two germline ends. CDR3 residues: CASRGPFYYEQYF. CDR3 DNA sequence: TGTGCCAGCAGGGGGCCCTTTTACTACGAGCAGTACTTC.

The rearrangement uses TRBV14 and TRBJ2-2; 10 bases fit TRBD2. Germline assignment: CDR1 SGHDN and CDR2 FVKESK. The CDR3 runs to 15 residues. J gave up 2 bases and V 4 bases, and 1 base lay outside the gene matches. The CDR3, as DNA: TGTGCCAGCAGCCGACTAGCGGGTAACACCGGGGAGCTGTTTTTT. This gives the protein CASSRLAGNTGELFF.

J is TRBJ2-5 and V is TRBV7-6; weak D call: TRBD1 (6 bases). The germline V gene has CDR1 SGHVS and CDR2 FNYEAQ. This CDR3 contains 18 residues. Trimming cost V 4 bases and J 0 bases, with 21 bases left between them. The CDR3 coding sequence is TGTGCCAGCAGCTCTCGTTGGCGGACAGTACTGTACCAAGAGACCCAGTACTTC. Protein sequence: CASSSRWRTVLYQETQYF.

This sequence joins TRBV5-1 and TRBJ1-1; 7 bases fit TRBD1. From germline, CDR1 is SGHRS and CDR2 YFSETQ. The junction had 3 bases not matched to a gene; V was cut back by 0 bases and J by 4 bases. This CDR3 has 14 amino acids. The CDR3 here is CASSLGDRSTEAFF. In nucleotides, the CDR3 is TGCGCCAGCAGCTTGGGGGACAGAAGCACTGAAGCTTTCTTT.

CDR3 nucleotide sequence: TGTGCCAGCAGCGTAGACGCTCGCGCTAACACCGGGGAGCTGTTTTTT. Translated, it gives CASSVDARANTGELFF. This sequence joins TRBV9 and TRBJ2-2; D ambiguous. V was pared by 0 bases and J by 2 bases, with 11 bases between. Germline loops: CDR1 SGDLS, CDR2 YYNGEE. The CDR3 contains 16 residues.

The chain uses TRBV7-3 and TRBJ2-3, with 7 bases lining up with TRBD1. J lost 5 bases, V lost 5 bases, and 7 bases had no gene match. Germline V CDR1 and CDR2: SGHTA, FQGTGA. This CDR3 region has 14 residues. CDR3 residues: CASSLGGQGDTQYF. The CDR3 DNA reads TGTGCCAGCAGCCTAGGGGGCCAGGGAGATACGCAGTATTTT.

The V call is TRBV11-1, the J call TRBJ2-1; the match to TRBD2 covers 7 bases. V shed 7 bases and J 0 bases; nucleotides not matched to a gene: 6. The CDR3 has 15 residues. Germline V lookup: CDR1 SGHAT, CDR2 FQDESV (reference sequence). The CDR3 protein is CASIGRGSSYNEQFF. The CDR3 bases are TGTGCCAGCATTGGGCGCGGGAGCTCCTACAATGAGCAGTTCTTC. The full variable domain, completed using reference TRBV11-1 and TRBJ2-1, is EAEVAQSPRYKITEKSQAVAFWCDPISGHATLYWYRQILGQGPELLVQFQDESVVDDSQLPKDRFSAERLKGVDSTLKIQPAELGDSAMYLCASIGRGSSYNEQFFGPGTRLTVL.

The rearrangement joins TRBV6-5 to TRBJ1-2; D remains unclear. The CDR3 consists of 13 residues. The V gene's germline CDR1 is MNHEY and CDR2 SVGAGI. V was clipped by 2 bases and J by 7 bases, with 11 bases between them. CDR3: CASSYERIGGYTF. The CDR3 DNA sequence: TGTGCCAGCAGTTACGAAAGAATCGGTGGCTACACCTTC.

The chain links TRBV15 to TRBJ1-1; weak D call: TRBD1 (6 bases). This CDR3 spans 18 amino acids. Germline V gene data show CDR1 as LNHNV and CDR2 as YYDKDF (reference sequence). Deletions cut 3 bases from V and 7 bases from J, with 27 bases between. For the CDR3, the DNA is TGTGCCACCAGCAGTTTCAGATGGAGTTCTGGGGACAACGGTGAAGCTTTCTTT. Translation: CATSSFRWSSGDNGEAFF.

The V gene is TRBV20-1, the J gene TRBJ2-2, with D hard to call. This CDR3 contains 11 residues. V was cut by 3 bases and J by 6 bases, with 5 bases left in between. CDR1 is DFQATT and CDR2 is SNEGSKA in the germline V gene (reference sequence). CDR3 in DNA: TGCAGTGCTAGTCGGGCCGGGGAGCTGTTTTTT. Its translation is CSASRAGELFF.

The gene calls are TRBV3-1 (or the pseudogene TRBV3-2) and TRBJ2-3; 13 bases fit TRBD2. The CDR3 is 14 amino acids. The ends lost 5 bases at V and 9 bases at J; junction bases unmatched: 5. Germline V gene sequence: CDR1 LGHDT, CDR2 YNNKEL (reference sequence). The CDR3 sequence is CASSEGLAGRTQYF. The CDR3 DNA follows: TGTGCCAGCAGCGAGGGACTAGCGGGGAGGACGCAGTATTTT.

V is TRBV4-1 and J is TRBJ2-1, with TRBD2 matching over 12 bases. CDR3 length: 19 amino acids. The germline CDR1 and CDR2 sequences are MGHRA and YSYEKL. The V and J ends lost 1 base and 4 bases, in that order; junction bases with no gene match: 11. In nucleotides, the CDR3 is TGCGCCAGCAGCCAAGGGCCACTAGCGGGAGGACCAAATTACAATGAGCAGTTCTTC. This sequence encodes CASSQGPLAGGPNYNEQFF.